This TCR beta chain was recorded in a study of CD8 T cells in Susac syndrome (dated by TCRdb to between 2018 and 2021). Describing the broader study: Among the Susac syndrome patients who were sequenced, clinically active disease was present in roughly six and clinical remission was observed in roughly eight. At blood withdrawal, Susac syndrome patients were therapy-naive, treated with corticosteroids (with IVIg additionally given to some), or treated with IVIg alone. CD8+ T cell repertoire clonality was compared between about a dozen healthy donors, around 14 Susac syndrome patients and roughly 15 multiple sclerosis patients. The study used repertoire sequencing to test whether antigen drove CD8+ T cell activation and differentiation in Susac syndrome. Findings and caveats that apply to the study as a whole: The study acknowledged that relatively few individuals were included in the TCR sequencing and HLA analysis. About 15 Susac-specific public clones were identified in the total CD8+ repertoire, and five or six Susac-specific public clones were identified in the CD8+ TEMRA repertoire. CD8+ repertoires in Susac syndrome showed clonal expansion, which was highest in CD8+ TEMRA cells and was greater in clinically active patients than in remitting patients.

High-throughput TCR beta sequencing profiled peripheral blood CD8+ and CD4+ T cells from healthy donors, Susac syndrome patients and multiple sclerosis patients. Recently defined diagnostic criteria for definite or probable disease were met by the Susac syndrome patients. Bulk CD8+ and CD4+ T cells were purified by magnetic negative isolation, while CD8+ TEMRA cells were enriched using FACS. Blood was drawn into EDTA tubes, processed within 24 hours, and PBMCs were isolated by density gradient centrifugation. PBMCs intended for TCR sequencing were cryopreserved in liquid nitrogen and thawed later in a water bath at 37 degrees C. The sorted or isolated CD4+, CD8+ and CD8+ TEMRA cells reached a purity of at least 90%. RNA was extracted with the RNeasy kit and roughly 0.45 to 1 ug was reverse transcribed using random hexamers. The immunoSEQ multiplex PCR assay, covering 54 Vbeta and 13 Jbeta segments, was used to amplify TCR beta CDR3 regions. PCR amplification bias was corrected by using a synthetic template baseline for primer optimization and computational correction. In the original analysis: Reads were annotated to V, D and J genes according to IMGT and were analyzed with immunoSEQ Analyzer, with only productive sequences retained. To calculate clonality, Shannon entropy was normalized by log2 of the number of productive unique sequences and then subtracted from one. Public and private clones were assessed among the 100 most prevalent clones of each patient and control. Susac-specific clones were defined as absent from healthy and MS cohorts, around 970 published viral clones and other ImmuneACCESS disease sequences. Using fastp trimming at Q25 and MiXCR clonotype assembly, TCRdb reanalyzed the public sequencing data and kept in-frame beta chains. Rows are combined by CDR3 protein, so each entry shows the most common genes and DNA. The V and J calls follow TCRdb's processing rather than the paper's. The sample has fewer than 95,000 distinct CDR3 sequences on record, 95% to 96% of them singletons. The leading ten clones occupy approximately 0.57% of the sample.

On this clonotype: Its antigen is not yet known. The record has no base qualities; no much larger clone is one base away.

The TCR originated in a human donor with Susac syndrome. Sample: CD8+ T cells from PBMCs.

The sequenced DNA: TGTGCCAGCAGCCCAGACGTCTCCTACGAGCAGTACTTC. Translated, it gives CASSPDVSYEQYF. The rearrangement combines TRBV9 with TRBJ2-7; confidence is insufficient to name the D gene. CDR1 and CDR2 are read off the germline V gene as SGDLS and YYNGEE. Trimming at the junction amounts to 4 bases on V and 0 bases on J, and the germline ends lie 8 bases apart. The CDR3, cysteine through phenylalanine, is 13 amino acids long. Of all the DNA, just the CDR3 is kept, 39 bases in frame from base 1.